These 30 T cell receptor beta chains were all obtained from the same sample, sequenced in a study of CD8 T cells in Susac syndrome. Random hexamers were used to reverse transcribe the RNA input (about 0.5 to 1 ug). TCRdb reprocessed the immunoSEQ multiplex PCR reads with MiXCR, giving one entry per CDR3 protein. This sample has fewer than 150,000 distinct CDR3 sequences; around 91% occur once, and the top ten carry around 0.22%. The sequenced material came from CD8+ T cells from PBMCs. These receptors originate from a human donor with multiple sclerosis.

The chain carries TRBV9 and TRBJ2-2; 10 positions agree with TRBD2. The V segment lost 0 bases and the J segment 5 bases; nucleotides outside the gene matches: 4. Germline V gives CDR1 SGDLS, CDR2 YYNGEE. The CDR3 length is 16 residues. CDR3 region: CASSVASGSRTGELFF. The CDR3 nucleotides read TGTGCCAGCAGCGTAGCTAGCGGGAGTCGTACCGGGGAGCTGTTTTTT.

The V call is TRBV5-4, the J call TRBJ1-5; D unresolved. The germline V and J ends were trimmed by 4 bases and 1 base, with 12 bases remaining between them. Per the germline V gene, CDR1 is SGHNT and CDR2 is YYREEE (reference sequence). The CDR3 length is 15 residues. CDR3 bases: TGTGCCAGCAGCCTCGACCCGGACAGCAATCAGCCCCAGCATTTT. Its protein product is CASSLDPDSNQPQHF.

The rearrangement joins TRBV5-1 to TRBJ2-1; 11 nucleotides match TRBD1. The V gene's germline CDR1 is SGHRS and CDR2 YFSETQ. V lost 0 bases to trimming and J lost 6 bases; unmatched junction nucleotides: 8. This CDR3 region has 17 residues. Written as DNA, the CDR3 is TGCGCCAGCAGCTTGGGGACCGGGACAGGGGGGGGCAATGAGCAGTTCTTC. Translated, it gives CASSLGTGTGGGNEQFF.

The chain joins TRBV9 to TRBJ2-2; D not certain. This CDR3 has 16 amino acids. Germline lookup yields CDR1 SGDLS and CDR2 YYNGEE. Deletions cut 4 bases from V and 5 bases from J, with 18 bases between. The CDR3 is CASSLAFGAGTGELFF. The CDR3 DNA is TGTGCCAGCAGCCTCGCCTTTGGAGCTGGGACCGGGGAGCTGTTTTTT.

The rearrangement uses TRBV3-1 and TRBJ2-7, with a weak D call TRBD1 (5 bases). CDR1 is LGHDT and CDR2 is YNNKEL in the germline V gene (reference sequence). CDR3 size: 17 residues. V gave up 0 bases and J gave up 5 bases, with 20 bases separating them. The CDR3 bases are TGTGCCAGCAGCCAAGATACTTCAGGGATACGGCGAGACGAGCAGTACTTC. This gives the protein CASSQDTSGIRRDEQYF.

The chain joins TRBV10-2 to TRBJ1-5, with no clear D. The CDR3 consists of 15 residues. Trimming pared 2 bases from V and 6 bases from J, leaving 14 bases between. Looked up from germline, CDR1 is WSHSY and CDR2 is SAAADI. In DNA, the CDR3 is TGCGCCAGCAGTGAGCACGCCCCAACGGGTCAGCCCCAGCATTTT. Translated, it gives CASSEHAPTGQPQHF.

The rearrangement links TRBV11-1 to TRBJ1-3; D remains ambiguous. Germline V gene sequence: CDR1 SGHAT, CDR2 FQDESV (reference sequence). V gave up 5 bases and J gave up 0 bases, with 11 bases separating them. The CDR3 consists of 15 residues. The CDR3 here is CASSGYRSSGNTIYF. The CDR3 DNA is TGTGCCAGCAGCGGATATCGGAGCTCTGGAAACACCATATATTTT.

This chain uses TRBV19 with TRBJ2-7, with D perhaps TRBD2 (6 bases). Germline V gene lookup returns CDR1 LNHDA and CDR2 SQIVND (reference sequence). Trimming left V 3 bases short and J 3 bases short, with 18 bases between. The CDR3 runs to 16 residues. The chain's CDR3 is CASSIVAGLDVYEQYF. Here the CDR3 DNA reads TGTGCCAGTAGTATCGTTGCGGGACTCGACGTCTACGAGCAGTACTTC.

The CDR3 loop is CASSQGLGYEQFF. CDR3 coding DNA: TGCGCCAGCAGCCAGGGCCTAGGTTATGAGCAGTTCTTC. The chain recombines TRBV4-1 with TRBJ2-1; D is unresolved. This CDR3 is built from 13 residues. Germline V gene sequence: CDR1 MGHRA, CDR2 YSYEKL. The germline V and J ends were trimmed by 3 bases and 8 bases, with 11 bases remaining between them.

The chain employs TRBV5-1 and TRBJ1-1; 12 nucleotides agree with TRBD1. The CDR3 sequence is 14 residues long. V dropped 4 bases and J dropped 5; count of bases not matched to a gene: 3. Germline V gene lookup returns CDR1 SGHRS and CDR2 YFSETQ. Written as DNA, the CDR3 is TGCGCCAGCAGCCGGGACAGGGGGCGAACTGAAGCTTTCTTT. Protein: CASSRDRGRTEAFF.

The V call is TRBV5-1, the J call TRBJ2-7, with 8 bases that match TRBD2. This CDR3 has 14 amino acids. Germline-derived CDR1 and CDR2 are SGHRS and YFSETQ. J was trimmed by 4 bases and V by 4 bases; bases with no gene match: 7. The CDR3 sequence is CASSNWLAGYEQYF. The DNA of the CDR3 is TGCGCCAGCAGCAATTGGCTAGCGGGTTACGAGCAGTACTTC.

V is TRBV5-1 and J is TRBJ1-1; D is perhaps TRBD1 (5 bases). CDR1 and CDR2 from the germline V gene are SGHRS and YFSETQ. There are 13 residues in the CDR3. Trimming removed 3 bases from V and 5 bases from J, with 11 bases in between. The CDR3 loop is CASSWTPGTEAFF. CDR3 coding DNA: TGCGCCAGCAGCTGGACACCCGGGACTGAAGCTTTCTTT.

DNA for the CDR3: TGTGCCACCAGCAGAGATACCGAGGGGGAAGGAGATACGCAGTATTTT. Translated, it gives CATSRDTEGEGDTQYF. The rearrangement joins TRBV15 to TRBJ2-3; maybe TRBD1 (6 bases). V lost 0 bases, J lost 5 bases, and 15 bases lay in between. The germline V gene encodes CDR1 LNHNV and CDR2 YYDKDF (reference sequence). This CDR3 is built from 16 residues. Using reference TRBV15 and TRBJ2-3 for the parts outside the CDR3, the full variable domain is DAMVIQNPRYQVTQFGKPVTLSCSQTLNHNVMYWYQQKSSQAPKLLFHYYDKDFNNEADTPDNFQSRRPNTSFCFLDIRSPGLGDTAMYLCATSRDTEGEGDTQYFGPGTRLTVL.

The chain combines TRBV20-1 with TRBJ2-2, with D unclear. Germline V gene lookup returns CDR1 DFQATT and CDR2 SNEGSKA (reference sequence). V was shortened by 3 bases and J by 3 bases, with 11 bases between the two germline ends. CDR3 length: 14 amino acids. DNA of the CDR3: TGCAGTGCTAGGGGCCCGGGTTACACCGGGGAGCTGTTTTTT. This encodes CSARGPGYTGELFF.

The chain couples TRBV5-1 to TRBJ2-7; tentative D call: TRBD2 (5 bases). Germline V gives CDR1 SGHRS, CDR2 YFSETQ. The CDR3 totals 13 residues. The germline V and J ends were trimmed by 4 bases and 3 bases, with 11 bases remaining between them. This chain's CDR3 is CASSVLGLYEQYF. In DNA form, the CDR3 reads TGCGCCAGCAGCGTACTAGGTCTCTACGAGCAGTACTTC.

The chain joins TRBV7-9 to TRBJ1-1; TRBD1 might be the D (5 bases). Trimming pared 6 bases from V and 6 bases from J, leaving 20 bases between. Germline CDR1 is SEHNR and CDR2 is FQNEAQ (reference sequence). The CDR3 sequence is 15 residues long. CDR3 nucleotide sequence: TGTGCCAGCAGGGAAATCTGGGGCAGGGAGGCTGAAGCTTTCTTT. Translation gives CASREIWGREAEAFF.

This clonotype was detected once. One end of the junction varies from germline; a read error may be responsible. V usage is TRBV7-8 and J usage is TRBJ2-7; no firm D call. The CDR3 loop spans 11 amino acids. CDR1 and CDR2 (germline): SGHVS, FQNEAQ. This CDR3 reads CASSIGYDQYF. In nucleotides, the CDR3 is TGTGCCAGCAGTATAGGCTACGACCAGTACTTC.

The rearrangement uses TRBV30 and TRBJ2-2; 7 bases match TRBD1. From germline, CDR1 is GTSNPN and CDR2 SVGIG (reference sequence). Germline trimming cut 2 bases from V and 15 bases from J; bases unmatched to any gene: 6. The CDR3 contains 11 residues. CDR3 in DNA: TGTGCCTGGAGTTGGGGGACAGAGGTGTTTTTT. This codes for CAWSWGTEVFF.

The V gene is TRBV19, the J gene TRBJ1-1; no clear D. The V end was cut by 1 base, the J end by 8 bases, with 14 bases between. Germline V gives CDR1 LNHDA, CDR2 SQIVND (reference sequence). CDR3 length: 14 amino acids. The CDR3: CASSIALWTEEAFF. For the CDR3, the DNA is TGTGCCAGTAGTATAGCCTTGTGGACGGAGGAAGCTTTCTTT.

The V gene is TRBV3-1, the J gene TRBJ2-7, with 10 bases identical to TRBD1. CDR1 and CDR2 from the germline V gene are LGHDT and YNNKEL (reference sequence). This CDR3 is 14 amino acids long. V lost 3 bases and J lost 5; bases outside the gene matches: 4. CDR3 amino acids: CASSQGQGLDEQYF. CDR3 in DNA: TGTGCCAGCAGCCAGGGACAGGGGTTGGACGAGCAGTACTTC.

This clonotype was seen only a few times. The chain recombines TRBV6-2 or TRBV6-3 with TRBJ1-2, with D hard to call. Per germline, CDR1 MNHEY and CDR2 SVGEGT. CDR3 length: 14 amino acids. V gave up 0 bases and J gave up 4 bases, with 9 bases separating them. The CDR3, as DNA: TGTGCCAGCAGTTACTCTACAGCCGTCTATGGCTACACCTTC. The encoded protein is CASSYSTAVYGYTF.

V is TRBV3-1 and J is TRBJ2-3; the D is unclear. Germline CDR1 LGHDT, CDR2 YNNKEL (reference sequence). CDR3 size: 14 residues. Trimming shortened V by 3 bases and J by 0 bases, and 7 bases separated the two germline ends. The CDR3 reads CASSQPRSTDTQYF. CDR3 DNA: TGTGCCAGCAGCCAGCCGCGTAGCACAGATACGCAGTATTTT.

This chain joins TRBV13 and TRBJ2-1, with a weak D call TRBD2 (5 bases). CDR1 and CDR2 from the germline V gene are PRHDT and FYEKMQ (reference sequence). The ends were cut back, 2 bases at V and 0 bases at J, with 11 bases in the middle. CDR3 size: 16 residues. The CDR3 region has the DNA TGTGCCAGCAGCTTAAACGGGGAAACCTCCTACAATGAGCAGTTCTTC. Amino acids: CASSLNGETSYNEQFF. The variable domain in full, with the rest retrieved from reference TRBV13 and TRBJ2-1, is AAGVIQSPRHLIKEKRETATLKCYPIPRHDTVYWYQQGPGQDPQFLISFYEKMQSDKGSIPDRFSAQQFSDYHSELNMSSLELGDSALYFCASSLNGETSYNEQFFGPGTRLTVL.

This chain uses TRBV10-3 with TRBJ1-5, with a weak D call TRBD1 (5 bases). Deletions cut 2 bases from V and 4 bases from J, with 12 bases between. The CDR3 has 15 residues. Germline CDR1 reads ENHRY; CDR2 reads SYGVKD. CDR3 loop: CAISEAIGGNQPQHF. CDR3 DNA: TGTGCCATCAGTGAGGCCATTGGGGGGAATCAGCCCCAGCATTTT.

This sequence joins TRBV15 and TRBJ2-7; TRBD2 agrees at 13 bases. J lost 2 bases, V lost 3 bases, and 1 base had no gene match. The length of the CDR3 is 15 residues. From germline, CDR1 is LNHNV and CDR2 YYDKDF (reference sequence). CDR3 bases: TGTGCCACCAGCAGCGGACTAGCGGGAGCCTACGAGCAGTACTTC. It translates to CATSSGLAGAYEQYF.

The CDR3 protein is CASSLEFDRAETQYF. The CDR3 DNA follows: TGTGCCAGCAGCTTAGAGTTCGATAGGGCGGAGACCCAGTACTTC. V and J are TRBV7-9 and TRBJ2-5; D not certain. Between the trimmed V and J ends, which lost 1 base and 5 bases, there was a span of 14 bases. The CDR3 is 15 amino acids. Looked up from germline, CDR1 is SEHNR and CDR2 is FQNEAQ (reference sequence).

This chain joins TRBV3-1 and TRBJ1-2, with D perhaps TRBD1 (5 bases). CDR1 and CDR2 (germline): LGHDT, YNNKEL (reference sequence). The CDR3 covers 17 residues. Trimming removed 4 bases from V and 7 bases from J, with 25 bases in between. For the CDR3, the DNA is TGTGCCAGCAGCCCAAGGGGACCCAAAAGCCATAGAGGTGGCTACACCTTC. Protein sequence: CASSPRGPKSHRGGYTF.

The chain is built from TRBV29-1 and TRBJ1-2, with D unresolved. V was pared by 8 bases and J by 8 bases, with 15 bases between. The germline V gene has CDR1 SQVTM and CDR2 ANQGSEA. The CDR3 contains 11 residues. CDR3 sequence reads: CSSDGMGGYTF. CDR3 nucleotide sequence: TGCAGCTCGGACGGAATGGGGGGCTACACCTTC.

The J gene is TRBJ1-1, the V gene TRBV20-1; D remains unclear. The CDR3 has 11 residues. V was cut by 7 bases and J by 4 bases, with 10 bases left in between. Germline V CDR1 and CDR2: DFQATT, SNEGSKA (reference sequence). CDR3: CSVRWGTEAFF. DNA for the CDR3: TGCAGTGTTCGGTGGGGCACTGAAGCTTTCTTT.

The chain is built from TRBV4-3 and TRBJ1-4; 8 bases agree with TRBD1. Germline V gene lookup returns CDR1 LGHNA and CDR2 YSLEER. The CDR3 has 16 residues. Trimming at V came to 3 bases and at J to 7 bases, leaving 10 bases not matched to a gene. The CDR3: CASSHGHRGYFEKLFF. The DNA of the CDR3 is TGCGCCAGCAGCCACGGCCACAGGGGGTATTTTGAAAAACTGTTTTTT.